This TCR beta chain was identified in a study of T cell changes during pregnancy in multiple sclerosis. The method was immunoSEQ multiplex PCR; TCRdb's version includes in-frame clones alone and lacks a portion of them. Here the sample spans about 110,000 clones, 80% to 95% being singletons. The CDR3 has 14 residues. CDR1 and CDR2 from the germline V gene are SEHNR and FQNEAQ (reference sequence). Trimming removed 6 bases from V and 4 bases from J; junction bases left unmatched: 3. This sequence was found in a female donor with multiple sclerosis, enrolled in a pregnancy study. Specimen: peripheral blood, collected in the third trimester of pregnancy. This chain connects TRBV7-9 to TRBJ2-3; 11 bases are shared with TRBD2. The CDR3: CASSKLAGADTQYF. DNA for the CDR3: TGTGCCAGCAGTAAACTAGCGGGAGCAGATACGCAGTATTTT.